These T cell receptor beta chains were read from a single sample in a study of naive and memory T cell subsets. TCRdb processed the UMI-ligation and nested PCR reads anew with MiXCR; each CDR3 protein has one entry. The repertoire holds around 33,000 distinct CDR3 sequences, with about 6.2% as singletons. Sample: skin, taken from a tuberculin skin test site. All receptors derive from an adult in good health. Each CDR3 is given with its conserved first and last residue. D genes are given only for firm matches. A clone size is listed for some rows: how often the clone was seen (once, few, many), or a class if it is expanded.

>TRBJ1-1|TRBV4-1|NA|many
TGCGCCAGCAGCCAAGATCCGGGGGCGGTTACGAACACTGAAGCTTTCTTT
CASSQDPGAVTNTEAFF
>TRBJ2-4|TRBV6-1|NA|many
TGTGCCAGCAGTGGTCAAGGGGGCAAAAACATTCAGTACTTC
CASSGQGGKNIQYF
>TRBJ1-1|TRBV5-1|NA|few
TGCGCCAGCAGTTTGTGGATGGGGCCTGAAGCTTTCTTT
CASSLWMGPEAFF
>TRBJ2-6|TRBV4-2|NA|many
TGTGCCAGCAGCCAAGAGCGCAGGGGCAGCTCTGGGGCCAACGTCCTGACTTTC
CASSQERRGSSGANVLTF
>TRBJ2-3|TRBV7-9|NA|many
TGTGCCAGCAGCTCCTGGACGGAAAACACAGATACGCAGTATTTT
CASSSWTENTDTQYF
>TRBJ2-7|TRBV5-1|NA|many
TGCGCCAGCAGCGTGGAAAGGGGCCACGAGCAGTACTTC
CASSVERGHEQYF
>TRBJ1-6|TRBV7-8|NA|NA
TGTGCCAGCAGCTTAGTAGGGCCGCGAGGGGTCCGGGGAAATTCACCCCTCCACTTT
CASSLVGPRGVRGNSPLHF
>TRBJ2-1|TRBV11-2|TRBD2|NA
TGTGCCAGCAGCTCCGGGACTAGCGACTACAATGAGCAGTTCTTC
CASSSGTSDYNEQFF
>TRBJ2-7|TRBV20-1|NA|few
TGCAGTGCTTCGGGCCGCTCCTACGAGCAGTACTTC
CSASGRSYEQYF
>TRBJ1-4|TRBV19|NA|few
TGTGCCAGTAGTATGTGGGATGAGAGTGAAAAACTGTTTTTT
CASSMWDESEKLFF
>TRBJ2-7|TRBV4-1|NA|many
TGCGCCAGCAGCCAAGAAACCACTGGTTGGGGCGAGCAGTACTTC
CASSQETTGWGEQYF
>TRBJ1-5|TRBV20-1|NA|many
TGCAGTGCTAGATATACGGGGGCGAGCAATCAGCCCCAGCATTTT
CSARYTGASNQPQHF
>TRBJ1-1|TRBV6-2/TRBV6-3|NA|many
TGTGCCAGCAGCCCCCGGGGGAACACTGAAGCTTTCTTT
CASSPRGNTEAFF
>TRBJ2-5|TRBV13|TRBD2|many
TGTGCCAGCAGCTCCCGGGCCCGAGCGGGGAAAGAGACCCAGTACTTC
CASSSRARAGKETQYF
>TRBJ2-2|TRBV7-9|NA|many
TGTGCCAGCAGTTCGGGAGCAGGGCCCACGAACACCGGGGAGCTGTTTTTT
CASSSGAGPTNTGELFF
>TRBJ2-5|TRBV20-1|NA|few
TGCAGTGCTAGACAGTGGGACAAGCCCCCTTTCCAAGAGACCCAGTACTTC
CSARQWDKPPFQETQYF
>TRBJ2-7|TRBV19|NA|NA
TGTGCCACCAGCGGAAAGGTAAACCGTCGCGAGCAGTACTTC
CATSGKVNRREQYF